This T cell receptor (beta chain) appears in the sequencing data of a study of response to subunit inactivated influenza vaccine. Study findings and constraints: Few additional T cells are recruited per seasonal influenza vaccination, authors suggested.

In TCRdb, the RT-PCR reads were re-called with MiXCR into one record per CDR3 protein. The sample lists 650,000 to 800,000 distinct CDR3 sequences, around 14% occurring once. As to this clonotype: Its antigen is still unknown.

The clonotype was recovered from a man between 50 and 59 years old who received an inactivated influenza vaccine. Source: PBMCs from blood, taken 14 to 15 days before vaccination.

The DNA for the CDR3 is TGCAGTGCTAGACCCAGGCTAGCGGGAGCGGGCACAGATACGCAGTATTTT. Translation: CSARPRLAGAGTDTQYF. The chain has TRBV20-1 and TRBJ2-3, with TRBD2 identical over 10 bases. The CDR3 consists of 17 residues. CDR1 is DFQATT and CDR2 is SNEGSKA in the germline V gene (reference sequence). The ends lost 2 bases at V and 1 base at J; junction bases unmatched: 9.